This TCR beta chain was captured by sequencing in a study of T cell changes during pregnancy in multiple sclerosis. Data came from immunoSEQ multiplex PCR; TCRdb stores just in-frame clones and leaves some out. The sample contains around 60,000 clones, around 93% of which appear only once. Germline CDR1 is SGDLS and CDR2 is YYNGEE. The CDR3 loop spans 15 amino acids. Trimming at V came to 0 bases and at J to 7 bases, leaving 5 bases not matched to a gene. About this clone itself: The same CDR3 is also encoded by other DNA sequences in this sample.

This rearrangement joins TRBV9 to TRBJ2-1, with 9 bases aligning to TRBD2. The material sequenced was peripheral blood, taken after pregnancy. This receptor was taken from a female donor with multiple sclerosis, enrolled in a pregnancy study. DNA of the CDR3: TGTGCCAGCAGCGTAGGTACTAGCGGGTCGAATGAGCAGTTCTTC. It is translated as CASSVGTSGSNEQFF.